The 5 T cell receptor beta chains listed next were all sequenced from one sample in a study of cytomegalovirus exposure and HLA in healthy donors. PCR involved 60 Vbeta and 13 Jbeta primers. TCRdb's copy holds only in-frame clones and misses some; the assay was immunoSEQ multiplex PCR. Of fewer than 200,000 clones listed, 65% to 80% are singletons. The specimen sequenced was PBMCs. These receptors all come from a woman between 50 and 59 years old in good health and CMV-seropositive.

V usage is TRBV14 and J usage is TRBJ2-7, with TRBD2 matching over 8 bases. Germline CDR1 and CDR2: SGHDN and FVKESK. Trimming at V came to 1 base and at J to 2 bases, leaving 4 bases not matched to a gene. The CDR3 has 15 amino acids. The CDR3 protein is CASSQGLAGTYEQYF. DNA for the CDR3: TGTGCCAGCAGCCAAGGGTTAGCGGGGACCTACGAGCAGTACTTC.

The rearrangement uses TRBV6-1 and TRBJ1-5; 7 bases map to TRBD1. V lost 10 bases to trimming and J lost 4 bases; unmatched junction nucleotides: 10. The CDR3 consists of 14 residues. CDR1 is MNHNS, CDR2 SASEGT, per germline. The CDR3 protein is CATKQGTENQPQHF. CDR3 in DNA: TGTGCCACGAAACAGGGGACCGAGAATCAGCCCCAGCATTTT.

This clone was picked up one time. This sequence joins TRBV30 and TRBJ2-7; tentatively, D is TRBD2 (5 bases). Looked up from germline, CDR1 is GTSNPN and CDR2 is SVGIG (reference sequence). V was shortened by 1 base and J by 7 bases, with 8 bases between the two germline ends. This CDR3 comprises 11 residues. The CDR3 protein is CAWSARDEQYF. In nucleotides, the CDR3 is TGTGCCTGGAGTGCCCGGGATGAGCAGTACTTC. Drawing the rest from reference TRBV30 and TRBJ2-7, the complete variable domain is SQTIHQWPATLVQPVGSPLSLECTVEGTSNPNLYWYRQAAGRGLQLLFYSVGIGQISSEVPQNLSASRPQDRQFILSSKKLLLSDSGFYLCAWSARDEQYFGPGTRLTVT.

J is TRBJ1-2 and V is TRBV2, with D possibly matching TRBD1 (6 bases). The CDR3 sequence is 13 residues long. CDR1 and CDR2 (germline): SNHLY, FYNNEI. The V and J ends lost 2 bases and 6 bases respectively, with 10 bases between them. CDR3 region: CASSEFPGDGYTF. The CDR3 DNA reads TGTGCCAGCAGTGAATTCCCAGGGGATGGCTACACCTTC. The full variable domain, in which reference TRBV2 and TRBJ1-2 provide the parts outside the CDR3, is EPEVTQTPSHQVTQMGQEVILRCVPISNHLYFYWYRQILGQKVEFLVSFYNNEISEKSEIFDDQFSVERPDGSNFTLKIRSTKLEDSAMYFCASSEFPGDGYTFGSGTRLTVV.

This clone showed up just a few times. The rearrangement uses TRBV5-1 and TRBJ1-1, with D possibly matching TRBD1 (6 bases). Germline V gene data show CDR1 as SGHRS and CDR2 as YFSETQ. This CDR3 is 14 amino acids long. The germline V and J ends were trimmed by 2 bases and 3 bases, with 11 bases remaining between them. CDR3 DNA sequence: TGCGCCAGCAGCTTACGGGACACATACACTGAAGCTTTCTTT. It specifies CASSLRDTYTEAFF.